This T cell receptor (beta chain) was sequenced in a study of naive and memory T cell subsets. Study observations and caveats: The RNA method is potentially sensitive to activation and differentiation changes.

Four PCR rounds used nested alpha and beta constant region primers plus the SP2 primer. Reverse transcription of blood and skin TCR RNA was primed at alpha and beta constant regions. A single record per CDR3 protein comes from TCRdb applying MiXCR to the UMI-ligation and nested PCR reads. Counted here are some 25,000 distinct CDR3 sequences, around 5.2% occurring once; the ten biggest clones make up around 7%. A word on this clonotype: Its antigen is unidentified.

The length of the CDR3 is 16 residues. Germline CDR1 is DFQATT and CDR2 is SNEGSKA (reference sequence). With 3 bases clipped from V and 1 base from J, the junction kept 7 bases outside the gene matches. TCR cDNA received a 3' ligated oligonucleotide that carried a UMI. Input was roughly 1 to 1000 ng of DNase-treated total RNA without cell sorting. Sequenced material: blood. This TCR was sampled from an adult in good health. The V call is TRBV20-1, the J call TRBJ2-5; TRBD1 agrees at 11 bases. The CDR3 nucleotides read TGCAGTGCTAGTCCGCTAGGACAGGGGGCCCAAGAGACCCAGTACTTC. Its protein is CSASPLGQGAQETQYF.